This T cell receptor (beta chain) was sequenced during a study of T cells in Graves' hyperthyroidism and ophthalmopathy. This CDR3 region has 12 residues. Germline CDR1 is SNHLY and CDR2 is FYNNEI. Trimming cost V 8 bases and J 8 bases; bases outside gene matches: 2. The investigators amplified TCR beta CDR3 regions from RNA transcripts. HTBI primers were used for first-round RT-PCR of the TCR CDR3. In TCRdb, the multiplex PCR reads were re-called with MiXCR into one record per CDR3 protein. The table has roughly 570,000 distinct CDR3 sequences, 46% seen once. This clonotype was observed a few times. This receptor was obtained from a woman aged 18-29 years with Graves' hyperthyroidism. V is TRBV2 and J is TRBJ2-2, with 10 nucleotides matching TRBD2. Material: peripheral blood or thyroid tissue (not recorded which). CDR3 loop: CASASGSGELFF. In nucleotides, the CDR3 is TGTGCCAGCGCTAGCGGGAGTGGGGAGCTGTTTTTT.